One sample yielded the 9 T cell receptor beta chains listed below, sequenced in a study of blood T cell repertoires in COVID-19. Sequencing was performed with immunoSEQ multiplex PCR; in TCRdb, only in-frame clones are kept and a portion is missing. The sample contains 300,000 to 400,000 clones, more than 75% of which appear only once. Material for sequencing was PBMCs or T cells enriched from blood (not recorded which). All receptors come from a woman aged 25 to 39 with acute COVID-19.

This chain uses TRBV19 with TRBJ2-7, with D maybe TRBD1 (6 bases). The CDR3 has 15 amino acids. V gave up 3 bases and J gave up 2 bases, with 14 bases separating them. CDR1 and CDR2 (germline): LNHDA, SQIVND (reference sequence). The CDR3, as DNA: TGTGCCAGTAGTATTGTGAGGGACACAACCTACGAGCAGTACTTC. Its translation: CASSIVRDTTYEQYF.

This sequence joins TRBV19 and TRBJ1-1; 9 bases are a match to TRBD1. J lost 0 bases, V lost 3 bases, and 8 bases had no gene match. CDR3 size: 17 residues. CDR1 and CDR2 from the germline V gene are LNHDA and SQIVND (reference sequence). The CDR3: CASSIRPGQGMNTEAFF. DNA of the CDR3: TGTGCCAGTAGTATCCGACCGGGACAGGGTATGAACACTGAAGCTTTCTTT. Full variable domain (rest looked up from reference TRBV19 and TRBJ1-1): DGGITQSPKYLFRKEGQNVTLSCEQNLNHDAMYWYRQDPGQGLRLIYYSQIVNDFQKGDIAEGYSVSREKKESFPLTVTSAQKNPTAFYLCASSIRPGQGMNTEAFFGQGTRLTVV.

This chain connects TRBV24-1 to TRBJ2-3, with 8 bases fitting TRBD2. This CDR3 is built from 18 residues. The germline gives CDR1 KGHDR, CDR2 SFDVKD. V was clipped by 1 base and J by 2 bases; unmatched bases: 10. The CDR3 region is CATSDFGGERASTDTQYF. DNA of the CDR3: TGTGCCACCAGTGATTTCGGGGGGGAGAGGGCCTCCACAGATACGCAGTATTTT.

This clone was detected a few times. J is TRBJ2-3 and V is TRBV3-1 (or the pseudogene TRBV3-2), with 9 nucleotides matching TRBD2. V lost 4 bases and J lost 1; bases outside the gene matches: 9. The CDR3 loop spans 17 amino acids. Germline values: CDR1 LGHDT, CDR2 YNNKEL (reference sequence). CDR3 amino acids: CASSPTEVAGGTDTQYF. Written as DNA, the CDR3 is TGTGCCAGCAGCCCAACAGAGGTAGCGGGGGGCACAGATACGCAGTATTTT.

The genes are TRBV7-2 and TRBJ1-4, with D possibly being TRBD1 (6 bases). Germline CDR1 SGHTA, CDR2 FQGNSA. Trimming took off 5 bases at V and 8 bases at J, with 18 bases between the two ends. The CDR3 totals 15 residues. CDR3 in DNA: TGTGCCAGCAGCCCTCCGGGGGGGGGCGGGGAAAAACTGTTTTTT. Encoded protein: CASSPPGGGGEKLFF.

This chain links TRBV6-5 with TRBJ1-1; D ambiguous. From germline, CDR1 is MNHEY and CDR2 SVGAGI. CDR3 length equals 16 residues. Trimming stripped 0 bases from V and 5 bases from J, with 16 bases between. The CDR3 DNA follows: TGTGCCAGCAGTTACTCAACACTTATAACGGGGACTGAAGCTTTCTTT. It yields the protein CASSYSTLITGTEAFF.

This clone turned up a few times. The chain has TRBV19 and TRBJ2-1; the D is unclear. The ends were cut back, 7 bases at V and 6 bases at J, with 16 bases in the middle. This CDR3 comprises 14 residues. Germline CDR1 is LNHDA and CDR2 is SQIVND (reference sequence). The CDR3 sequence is CASKESNPTNEQFF. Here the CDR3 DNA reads TGTGCCAGTAAGGAGAGTAACCCAACCAATGAGCAGTTCTTC.

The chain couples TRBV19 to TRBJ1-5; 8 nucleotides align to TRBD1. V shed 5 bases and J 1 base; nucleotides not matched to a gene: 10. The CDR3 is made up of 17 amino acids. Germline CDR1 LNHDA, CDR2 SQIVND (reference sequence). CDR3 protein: CASSPTRTGRSNQPQHF. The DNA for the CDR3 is TGTGCCAGTAGTCCAACCAGGACAGGGAGGAGCAATCAGCCCCAGCATTTT. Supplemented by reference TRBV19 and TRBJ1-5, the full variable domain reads DGGITQSPKYLFRKEGQNVTLSCEQNLNHDAMYWYRQDPGQGLRLIYYSQIVNDFQKGDIAEGYSVSREKKESFPLTVTSAQKNPTAFYLCASSPTRTGRSNQPQHFGDGTRLSIL.

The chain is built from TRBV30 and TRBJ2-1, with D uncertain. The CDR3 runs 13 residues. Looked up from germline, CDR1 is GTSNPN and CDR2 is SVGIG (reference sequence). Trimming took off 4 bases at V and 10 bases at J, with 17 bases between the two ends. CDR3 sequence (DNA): TGTGCCTGGAAGTTTCTGATTGAGACAGAGCAGTTCTTC. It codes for CAWKFLIETEQFF.